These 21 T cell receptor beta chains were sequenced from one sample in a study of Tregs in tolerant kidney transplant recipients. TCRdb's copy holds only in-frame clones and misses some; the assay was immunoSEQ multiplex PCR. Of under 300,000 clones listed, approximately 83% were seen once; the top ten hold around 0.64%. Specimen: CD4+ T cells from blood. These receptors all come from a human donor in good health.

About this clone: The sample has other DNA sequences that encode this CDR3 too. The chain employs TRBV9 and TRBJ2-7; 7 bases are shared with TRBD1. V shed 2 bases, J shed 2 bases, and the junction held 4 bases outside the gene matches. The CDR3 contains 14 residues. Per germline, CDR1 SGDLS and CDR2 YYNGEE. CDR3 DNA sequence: TGTGCCAGCAGCGTCGGGCAGGGGGCCTACGAGCAGTACTTC. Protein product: CASSVGQGAYEQYF.

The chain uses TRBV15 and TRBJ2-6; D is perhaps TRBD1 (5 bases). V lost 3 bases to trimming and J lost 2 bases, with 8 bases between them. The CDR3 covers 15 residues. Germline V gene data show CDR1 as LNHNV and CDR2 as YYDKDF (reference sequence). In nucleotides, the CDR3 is TGTGCCACCAGCAGCACGGACACTGGGGCCAACGTCCTGACTTTC. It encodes CATSSTDTGANVLTF.

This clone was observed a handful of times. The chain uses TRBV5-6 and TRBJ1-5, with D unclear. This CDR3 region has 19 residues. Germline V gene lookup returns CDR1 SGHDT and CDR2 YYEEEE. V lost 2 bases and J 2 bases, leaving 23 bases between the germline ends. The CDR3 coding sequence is TGTGCCAGCAGCTTAAGTATCGGTTCAAGCGCGGCGGGCAATCAGCCCCAGCATTTT. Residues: CASSLSIGSSAAGNQPQHF.

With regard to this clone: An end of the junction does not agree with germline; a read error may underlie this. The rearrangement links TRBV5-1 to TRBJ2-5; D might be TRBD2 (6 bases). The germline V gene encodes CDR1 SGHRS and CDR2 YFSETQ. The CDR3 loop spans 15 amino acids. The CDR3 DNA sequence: TGCTCCAGCAGCCCAACCGGGAGATCCCCCGAGACCCAGTACTTC. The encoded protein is CSSSPTGRSPETQYF.

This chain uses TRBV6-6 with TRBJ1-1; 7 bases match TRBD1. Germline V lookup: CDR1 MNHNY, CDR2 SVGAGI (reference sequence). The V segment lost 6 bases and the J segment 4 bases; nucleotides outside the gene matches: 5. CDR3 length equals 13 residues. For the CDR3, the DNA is TGTGCCAGCAGACCGGGACAGCCCACTGAAGCTTTCTTT. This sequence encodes CASRPGQPTEAFF.

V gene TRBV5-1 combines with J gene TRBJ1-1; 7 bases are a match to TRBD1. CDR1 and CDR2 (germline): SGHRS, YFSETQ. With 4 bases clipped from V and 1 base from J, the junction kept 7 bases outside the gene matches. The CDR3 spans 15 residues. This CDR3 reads CASSQTGTANTEAFF. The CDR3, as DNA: TGCGCCAGCAGCCAAACCGGGACAGCGAACACTGAAGCTTTCTTT.

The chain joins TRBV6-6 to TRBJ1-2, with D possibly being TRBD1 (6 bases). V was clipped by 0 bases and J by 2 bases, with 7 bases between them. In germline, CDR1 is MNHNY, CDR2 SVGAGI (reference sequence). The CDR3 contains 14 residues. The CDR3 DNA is TGTGCCAGCAGTTACTCCGGGACAAACTATGGCTACACCTTC. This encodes CASSYSGTNYGYTF.

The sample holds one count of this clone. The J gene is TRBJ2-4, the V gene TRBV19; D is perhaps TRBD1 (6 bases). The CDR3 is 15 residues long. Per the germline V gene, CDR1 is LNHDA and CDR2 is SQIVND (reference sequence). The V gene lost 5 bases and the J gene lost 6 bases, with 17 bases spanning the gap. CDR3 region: CASSDPGARINIQYF. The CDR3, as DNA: TGTGCCAGTAGTGATCCAGGGGCTCGTATAAACATTCAGTACTTC.

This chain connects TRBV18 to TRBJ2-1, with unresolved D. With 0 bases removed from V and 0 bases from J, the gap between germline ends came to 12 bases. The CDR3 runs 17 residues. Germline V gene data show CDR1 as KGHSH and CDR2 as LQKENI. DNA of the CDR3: TGTGCCAGCTCACCACCGTCTGGCAGGAGCTCCTACAATGAGCAGTTCTTC. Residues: CASSPPSGRSSYNEQFF.

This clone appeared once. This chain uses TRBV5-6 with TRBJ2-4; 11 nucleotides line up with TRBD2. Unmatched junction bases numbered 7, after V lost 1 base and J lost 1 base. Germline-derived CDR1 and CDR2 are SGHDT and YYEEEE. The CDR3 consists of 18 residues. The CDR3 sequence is CASSLLLAGDGAKNIQYF. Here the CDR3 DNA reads TGTGCCAGCAGCTTGTTACTAGCGGGAGATGGGGCCAAAAACATTCAGTACTTC.

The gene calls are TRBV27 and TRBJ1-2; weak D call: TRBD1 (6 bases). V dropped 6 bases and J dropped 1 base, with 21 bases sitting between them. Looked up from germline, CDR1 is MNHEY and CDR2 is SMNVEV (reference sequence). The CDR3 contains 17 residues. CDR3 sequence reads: CASSPNPRQGFNYGYTF. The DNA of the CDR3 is TGTGCCAGCAGCCCCAACCCCCGGCAGGGGTTTAACTATGGCTACACCTTC.

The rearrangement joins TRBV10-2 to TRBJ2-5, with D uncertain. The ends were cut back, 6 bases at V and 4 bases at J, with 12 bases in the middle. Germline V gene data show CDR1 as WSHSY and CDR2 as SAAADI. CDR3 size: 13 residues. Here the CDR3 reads CASSEYYGETQYF. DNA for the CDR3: TGCGCCAGCAGCGAATACTACGGAGAGACCCAGTACTTC.

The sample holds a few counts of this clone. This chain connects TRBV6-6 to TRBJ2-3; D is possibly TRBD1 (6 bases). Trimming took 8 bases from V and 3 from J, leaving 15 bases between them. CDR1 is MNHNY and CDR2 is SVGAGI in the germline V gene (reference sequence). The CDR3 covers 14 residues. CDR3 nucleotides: TGTGCCAGCCATAATGGGGGCCCAACAGATACGCAGTATTTT. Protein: CASHNGGPTDTQYF.

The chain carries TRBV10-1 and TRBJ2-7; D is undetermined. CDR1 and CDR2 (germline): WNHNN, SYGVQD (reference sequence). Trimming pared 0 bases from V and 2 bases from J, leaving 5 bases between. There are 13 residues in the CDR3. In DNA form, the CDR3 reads TGCGCCAGCAGTGAGTCGGTCGCCTACGAGCAGTACTTC. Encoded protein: CASSESVAYEQYF.

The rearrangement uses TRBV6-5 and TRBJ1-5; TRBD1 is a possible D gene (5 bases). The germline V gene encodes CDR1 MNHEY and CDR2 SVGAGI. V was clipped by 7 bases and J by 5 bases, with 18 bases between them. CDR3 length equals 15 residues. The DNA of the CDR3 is TGTGCCAGCACTACAGACGGCCGGGGGGATCAGCCCCAGCATTTT. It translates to CASTTDGRGDQPQHF.

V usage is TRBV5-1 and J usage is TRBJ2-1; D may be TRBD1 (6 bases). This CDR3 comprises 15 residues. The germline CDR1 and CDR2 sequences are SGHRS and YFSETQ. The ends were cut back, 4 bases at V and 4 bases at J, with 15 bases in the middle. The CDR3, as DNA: TGCGCCAGCAGCGGGGCCGGGACATCATACAATGAGCAGTTCTTC. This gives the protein CASSGAGTSYNEQFF.

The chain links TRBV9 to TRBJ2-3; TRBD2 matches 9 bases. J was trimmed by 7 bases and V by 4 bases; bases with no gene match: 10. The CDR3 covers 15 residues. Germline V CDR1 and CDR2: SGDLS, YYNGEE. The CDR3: CASSIRAGGENTQYF. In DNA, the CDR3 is TGTGCCAGCAGCATACGAGCGGGGGGAGAGAATACGCAGTATTTT.

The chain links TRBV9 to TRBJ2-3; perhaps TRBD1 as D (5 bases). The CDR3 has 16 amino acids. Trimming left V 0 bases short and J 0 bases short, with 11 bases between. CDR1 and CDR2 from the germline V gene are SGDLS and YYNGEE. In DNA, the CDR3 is TGTGCCAGCAGCGTAGTTGGGGCAGCTAGCACAGATACGCAGTATTTT. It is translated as CASSVVGAASTDTQYF.

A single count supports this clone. The CDR3 reads CASSVPRGDTQYF. CDR3 sequence (DNA): TGTGCCAGCAGTGTTCCCCGGGGAGATACGCAGTATTTT. The V call is TRBV2, the J call TRBJ2-3; perhaps TRBD2 as D (5 bases). In germline, CDR1 is SNHLY, CDR2 FYNNEI. V lost 4 bases to trimming and J lost 5 bases, with 10 bases between them. The CDR3 spans 13 residues.

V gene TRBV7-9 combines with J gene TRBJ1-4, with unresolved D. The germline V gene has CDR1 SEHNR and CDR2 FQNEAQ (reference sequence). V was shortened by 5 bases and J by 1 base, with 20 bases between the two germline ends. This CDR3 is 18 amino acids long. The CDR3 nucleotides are TGTGCCAGCAGCCCCCGAGGGCAGCCCAGCGGAACTAATGAAAAACTGTTTTTT. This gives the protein CASSPRGQPSGTNEKLFF.

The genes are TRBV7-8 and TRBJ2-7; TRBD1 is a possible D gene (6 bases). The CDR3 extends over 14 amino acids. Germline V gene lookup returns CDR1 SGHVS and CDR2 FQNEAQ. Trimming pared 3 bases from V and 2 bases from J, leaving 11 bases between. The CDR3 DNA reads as TGTGCCAGCAGCTTCCGGGACACTACCTACGAGCAGTACTTC. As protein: CASSFRDTTYEQYF.